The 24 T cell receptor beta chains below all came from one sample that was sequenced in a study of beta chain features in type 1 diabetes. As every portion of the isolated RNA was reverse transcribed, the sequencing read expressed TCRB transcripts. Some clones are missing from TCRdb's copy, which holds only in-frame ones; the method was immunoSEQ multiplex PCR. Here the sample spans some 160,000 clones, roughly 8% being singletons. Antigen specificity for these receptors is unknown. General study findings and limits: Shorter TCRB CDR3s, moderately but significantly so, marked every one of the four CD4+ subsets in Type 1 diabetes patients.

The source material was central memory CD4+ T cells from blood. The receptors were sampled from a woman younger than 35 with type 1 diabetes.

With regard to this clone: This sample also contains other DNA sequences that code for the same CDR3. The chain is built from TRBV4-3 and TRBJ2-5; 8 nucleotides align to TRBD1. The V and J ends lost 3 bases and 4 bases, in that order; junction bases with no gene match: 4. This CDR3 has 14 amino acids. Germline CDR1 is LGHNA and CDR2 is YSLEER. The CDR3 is CASSQVRGRETQYF. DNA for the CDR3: TGCGCCAGCAGCCAGGTCAGGGGGCGAGAGACCCAGTACTTC.

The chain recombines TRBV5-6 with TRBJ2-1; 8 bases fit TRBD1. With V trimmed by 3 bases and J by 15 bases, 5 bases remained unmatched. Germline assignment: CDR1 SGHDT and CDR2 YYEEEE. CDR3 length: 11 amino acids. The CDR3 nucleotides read TGTGCCAGCAGCTCATGGACAGGGTGGTTCTTC. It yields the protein CASSSWTGWFF.

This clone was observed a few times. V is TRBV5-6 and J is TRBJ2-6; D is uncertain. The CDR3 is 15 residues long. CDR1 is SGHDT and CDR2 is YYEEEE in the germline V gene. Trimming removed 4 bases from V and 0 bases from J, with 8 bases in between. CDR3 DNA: TGTGCCAGCAGCCTGGTTCTCTCTGGGGCCAACGTCCTGACTTTC. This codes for CASSLVLSGANVLTF.

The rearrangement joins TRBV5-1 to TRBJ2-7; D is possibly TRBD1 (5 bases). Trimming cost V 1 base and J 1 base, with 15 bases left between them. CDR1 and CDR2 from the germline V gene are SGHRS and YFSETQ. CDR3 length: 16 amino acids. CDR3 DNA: TGCGCCAGCAGCTTGCAAGCGCAGGGTTTGTCCTACGAGCAGTACTTC. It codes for CASSLQAQGLSYEQYF.

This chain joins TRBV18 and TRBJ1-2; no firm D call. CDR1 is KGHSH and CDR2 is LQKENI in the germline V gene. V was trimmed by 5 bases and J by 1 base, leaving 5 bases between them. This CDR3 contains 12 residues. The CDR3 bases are TGTGCCAGCTCATCTAATAACTATGGCTACACCTTC. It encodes CASSSNNYGYTF.

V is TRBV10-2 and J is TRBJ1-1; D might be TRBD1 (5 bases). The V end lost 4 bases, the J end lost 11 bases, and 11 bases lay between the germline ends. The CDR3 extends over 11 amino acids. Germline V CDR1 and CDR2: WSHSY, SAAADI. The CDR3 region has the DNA TGCGCCAGCAGTGTGGACACGACCGCTTTCTTT. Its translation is CASSVDTTAFF.

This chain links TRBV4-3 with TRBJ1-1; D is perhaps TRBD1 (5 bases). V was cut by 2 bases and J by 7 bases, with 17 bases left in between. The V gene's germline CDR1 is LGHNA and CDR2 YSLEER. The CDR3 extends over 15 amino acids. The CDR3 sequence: CASSQLSGGRDEAFF. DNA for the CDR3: TGCGCCAGCAGCCAACTTTCTGGGGGGAGGGATGAAGCTTTCTTT.

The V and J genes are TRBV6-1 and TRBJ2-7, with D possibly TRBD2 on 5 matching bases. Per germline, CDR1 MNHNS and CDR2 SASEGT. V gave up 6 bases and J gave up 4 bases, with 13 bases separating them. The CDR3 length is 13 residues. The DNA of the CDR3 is TGTGCCAGCAGGAGCGGTCAGGCATACGAGCAGTACTTC. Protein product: CASRSGQAYEQYF.

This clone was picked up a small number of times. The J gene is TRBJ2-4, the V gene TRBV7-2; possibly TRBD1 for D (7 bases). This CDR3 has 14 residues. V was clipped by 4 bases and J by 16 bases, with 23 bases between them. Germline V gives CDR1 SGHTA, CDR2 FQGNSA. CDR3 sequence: CASSSRQGGGTLYF. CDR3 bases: TGTGCCAGCAGCTCCCGACAGGGCGGCGGGACGTTATACTTC.

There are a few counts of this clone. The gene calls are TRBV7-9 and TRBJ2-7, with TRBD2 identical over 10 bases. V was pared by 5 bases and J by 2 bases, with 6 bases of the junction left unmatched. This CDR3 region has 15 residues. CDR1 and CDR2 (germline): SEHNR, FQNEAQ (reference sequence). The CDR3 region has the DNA TGTGCCAGCAGCACGGGGAGCGGGGGGGCCTACGAGCAGTACTTC. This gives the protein CASSTGSGGAYEQYF.

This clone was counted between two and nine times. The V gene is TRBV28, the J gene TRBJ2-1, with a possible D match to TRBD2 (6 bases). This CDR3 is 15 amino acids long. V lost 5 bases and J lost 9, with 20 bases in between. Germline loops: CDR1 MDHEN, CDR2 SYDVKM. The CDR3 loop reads CASSRPGTRATEQFF. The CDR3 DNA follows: TGTGCCAGCAGTCGACCCGGGACTCGCGCTACTGAGCAGTTCTTC.

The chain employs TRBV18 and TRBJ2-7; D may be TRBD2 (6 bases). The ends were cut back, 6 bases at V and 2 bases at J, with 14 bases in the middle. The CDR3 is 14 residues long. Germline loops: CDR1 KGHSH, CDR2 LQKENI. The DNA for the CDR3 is TGTGCCAGCTCCCGGTATAGCGGAGCCTACGAGCAGTACTTC. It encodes CASSRYSGAYEQYF.

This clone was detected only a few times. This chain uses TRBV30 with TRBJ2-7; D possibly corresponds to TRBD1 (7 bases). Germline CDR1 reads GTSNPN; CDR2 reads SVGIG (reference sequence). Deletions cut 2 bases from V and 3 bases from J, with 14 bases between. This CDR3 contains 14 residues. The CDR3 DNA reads TGTGCCTGGAGTTTATCAGGGGGGTTCTACGAGCAGTACTTC. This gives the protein CAWSLSGGFYEQYF.

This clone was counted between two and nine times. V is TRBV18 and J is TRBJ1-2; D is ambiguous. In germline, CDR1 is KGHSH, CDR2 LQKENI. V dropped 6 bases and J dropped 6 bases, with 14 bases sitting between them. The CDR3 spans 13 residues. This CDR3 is CASSLREEDGYTF. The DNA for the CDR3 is TGTGCCAGCTCGCTGAGGGAGGAGGATGGCTACACCTTC.

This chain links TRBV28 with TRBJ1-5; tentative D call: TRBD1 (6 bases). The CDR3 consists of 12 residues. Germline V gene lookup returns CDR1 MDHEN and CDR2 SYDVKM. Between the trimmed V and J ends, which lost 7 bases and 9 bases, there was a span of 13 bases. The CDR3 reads CASTAGARPQHF. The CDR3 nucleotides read TGTGCCAGCACAGCGGGGGCACGGCCCCAGCATTTT.

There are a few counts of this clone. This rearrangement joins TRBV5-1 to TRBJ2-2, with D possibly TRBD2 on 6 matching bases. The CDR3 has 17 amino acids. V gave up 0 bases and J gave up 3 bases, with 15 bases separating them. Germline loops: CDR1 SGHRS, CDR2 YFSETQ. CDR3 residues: CASSLATGAGYTGELFF. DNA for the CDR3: TGCGCCAGCAGCTTGGCCACCGGCGCGGGGTACACCGGGGAGCTGTTTTTT.

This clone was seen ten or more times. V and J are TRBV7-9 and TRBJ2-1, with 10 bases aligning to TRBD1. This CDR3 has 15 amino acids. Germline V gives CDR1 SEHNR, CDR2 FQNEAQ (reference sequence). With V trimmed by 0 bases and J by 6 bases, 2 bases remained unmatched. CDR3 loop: CASSLAGTGVNEQFF. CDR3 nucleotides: TGTGCCAGCAGCTTAGCCGGGACAGGGGTCAATGAGCAGTTCTTC.

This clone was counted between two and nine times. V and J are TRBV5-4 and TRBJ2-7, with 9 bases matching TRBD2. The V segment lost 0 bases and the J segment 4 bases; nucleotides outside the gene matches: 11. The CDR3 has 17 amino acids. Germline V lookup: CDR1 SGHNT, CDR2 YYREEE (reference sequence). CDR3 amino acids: CASSLDGLAGNAYEQYF. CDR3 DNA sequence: TGTGCCAGCAGCTTGGACGGGCTAGCGGGAAATGCATACGAGCAGTACTTC.

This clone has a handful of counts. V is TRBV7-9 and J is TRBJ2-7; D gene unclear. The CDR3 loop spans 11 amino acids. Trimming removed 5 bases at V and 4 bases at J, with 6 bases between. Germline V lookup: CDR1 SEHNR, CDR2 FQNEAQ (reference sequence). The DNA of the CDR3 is TGTGCCAGCAGCGACATGTACGAGCAGTACTTC. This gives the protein CASSDMYEQYF.

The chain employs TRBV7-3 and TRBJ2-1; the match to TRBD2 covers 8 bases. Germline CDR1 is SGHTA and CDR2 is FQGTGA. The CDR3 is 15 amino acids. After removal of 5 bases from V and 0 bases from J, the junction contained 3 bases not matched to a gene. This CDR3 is CASSRGGSSYNEQFF. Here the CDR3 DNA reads TGTGCCAGCAGCCGGGGGGGGTCCTCCTACAATGAGCAGTTCTTC.

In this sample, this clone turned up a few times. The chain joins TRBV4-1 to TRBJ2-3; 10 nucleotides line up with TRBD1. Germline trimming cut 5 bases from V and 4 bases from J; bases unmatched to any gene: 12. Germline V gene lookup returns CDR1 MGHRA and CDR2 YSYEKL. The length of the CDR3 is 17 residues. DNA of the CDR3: TGCGCCAGCAGCTTACGAGCCGGGACAGGGGCCTCAGATACGCAGTATTTT. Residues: CASSLRAGTGASDTQYF.

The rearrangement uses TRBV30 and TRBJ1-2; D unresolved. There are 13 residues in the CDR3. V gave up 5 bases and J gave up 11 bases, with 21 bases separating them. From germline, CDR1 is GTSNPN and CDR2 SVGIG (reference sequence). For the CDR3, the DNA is TGTGCCTGGGGACGTGAGGGCGCCACCGGGTACACCTTC. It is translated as CAWGREGATGYTF.

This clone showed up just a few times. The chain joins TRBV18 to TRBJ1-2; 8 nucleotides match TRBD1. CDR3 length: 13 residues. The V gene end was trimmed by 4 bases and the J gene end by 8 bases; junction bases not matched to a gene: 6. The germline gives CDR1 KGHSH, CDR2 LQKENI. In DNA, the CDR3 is TGTGCCAGCTCACTGGGACAGGAAGGCGGCTACACCTTC. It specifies CASSLGQEGGYTF. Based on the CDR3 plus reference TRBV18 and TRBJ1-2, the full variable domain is NAGVMQNPRHLVRRRGQEARLRCSPMKGHSHVYWYRQLPEEGLKFMVYLQKENIIDESGMPKERFSAEFPKEGPSILRIQQVVRGDSAAYFCASSLGQEGGYTFGSGTRLTVV.

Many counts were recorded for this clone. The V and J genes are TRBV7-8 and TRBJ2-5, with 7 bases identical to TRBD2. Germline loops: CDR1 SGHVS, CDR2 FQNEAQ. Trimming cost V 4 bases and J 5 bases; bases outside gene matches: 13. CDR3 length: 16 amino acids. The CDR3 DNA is TGTGCCAGCAGCTCCAACTCTGGGAGGGCGGCGGAGACCCAGTACTTC. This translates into CASSSNSGRAAETQYF.